This paragraph covers one TCR beta chain sequence. Its specific antigen is unknown. No much larger clone is present one base from it, and per-base qualities are unavailable. Libraries were built with the immunoSEQ multiplex PCR assay. A mixture of 60 forward primers for TCR Vbeta segments and 13 reverse primers for TCR Jbeta segments was used in the multiplex PCR. The CDR3 region of rearranged TCR beta genes was amplified from genomic DNA with a multiplex PCR assay. On the Illumina HiSeq System, the amplified TCR beta libraries were sequenced as 87-base-pair reads. Per the authors' processing: In a later analysis, tens of millions of unique TCR beta chains were counted across the roughly 700 repertoires, and approximately 11 million of these chains were shared by at least two donors. Raw reads were error-corrected and collapsed into unique sequences with a nearest-neighbor algorithm that merged closely related sequences to remove PCR and sequencing errors. CDR3 sequences were aligned to IMGT reference sequences to assign V, D and J gene segments. For a sequence to be retained, at least a six-nucleotide match to both a V gene segment and a J gene segment was required. A rearrangement was called productive if the CDR3 had no stop codons and remained in frame with V and J, and every other rearrangement was called non-productive. CDR3 was defined according to IMGT convention as the region running from the second conserved V-encoded cysteine to the conserved J-encoded phenylalanine. The earlier analysis of about 590 of the donors excluded sequences that lacked an unambiguous match to a single V gene segment. An earlier analysis of approximately 590 of the donors called V segments functional above 56.7% productive rearrangements and segregating when the between-donor standard deviation exceeded 5%. A statistical classification framework was developed to diagnose cytomegalovirus status using the catalog of TCR beta chain sequences. A later analysis assigned V and J genes by comparing TCR nucleotide sequences with IMGT/GENE-DB human TR gene sequences. A later analysis assigned CDR3 sequences and most-parsimonious VDJ recombination scenarios with the TCRdist pipeline. A later analysis defined each TCR beta chain by its CDR3 amino acid sequence plus V-gene family, and excluded reads lacking a unique V-gene family. In a later analysis, several hundred highly shared, low-generation-probability nucleotide sequences were removed to address suspected cross-contamination and a sequencing artifact. In a later analysis, a clonal expansion index for each public chain was calculated from normalized within-repertoire ranks of inferred template counts. Generation probabilities in a later analysis came from a VDJ recombination model fitted to out-of-frame rearrangements, and those results were checked against IGoR. A later analysis scored TCR-TCR, TCR-HLA and TCR-CMV co-occurrence with hypergeometric tests, applying a repertoire-size bias correction to TCR pairs. To estimate false discovery rates, a later analysis permuted the HLA or CMV assignments 20 times. In a later analysis, co-occurring TCRs were grouped using DBSCAN, with TCRdist sequence similarity added in when clustering inside HLA-allele-positive subsets. Repertoires with fewer than 30,000 or more than 120,000 public chains, plus five repertoires with anomalous nucleotide sharing, were excluded from co-occurrence clustering. In its TCRdb copy, this immuneACCESS table keeps in-frame sequences only and misses some clones. Where compared with another copy, unresolved V genes explain less than half of these, and the others have no known cause. V and J calls and clone size follow that table, whereas D and trimming were derived from the DNA. The sample includes 210,000 or so clones, with about 83% observed a single time. Jointly, the top ten make up around 15% of the sample.

This record comes from a study of cytomegalovirus exposure and HLA in healthy donors (dated by TCRdb to 2016 to 2017). At the level of the whole study: According to an earlier analysis of 587 of the donors, 150 million to 200 million T cells yielded roughly 100 million unique TCR beta sequences and 276 Gb of sequence data. A later genetic analysis used genome-wide SNP genotypes for about 60% of the roughly 700 donors, treating that subset as a discovery cohort. An early release covering 550 to 650 HLA-typed donors comprised roughly 300 gigabases of sequencing data and tens of millions of unique TCR sequences. HLA typing covered class I and class II loci at four-digit resolution. Of the roughly 390 genotyped donors, about 84% fell in the genetic ancestry cluster associated with self-reported Caucasian donors. Every discovery cohort repertoire had been produced on one sequencing platform. The later analysis used no new phenotypic data to find candidate immune exposures, relying instead on TCR beta sequences and their occurrence across donors. The study profiled the T cell repertoires of hundreds of subjects by immunosequencing and related them to cytomegalovirus serostatus. A later analysis re-analyzed previously published TCR beta repertoires from roughly 600 donors and added high-resolution HLA genotyping to study TCR occurrence patterns. The number of typed donors differed by locus: roughly 620-630 for A, B, C, DRB1 and DQB1; 522 for DQA1; 606 for DPA1; and about 470 for DPB1. Across around 400 genotyped donors of the cohort, an average of about 240,000 unique TCR beta nucleotide sequences per donor were sequenced, and roughly 20% of those sequences were non-productive. Donor age, sex, ethnicity and CMV serostatus were compiled alongside the repertoire data. In addition to the first cohort of around 670 subjects, a separate validation cohort of some 120 different subjects was used. Because of strong linkage in the cohort, a few DR-DQ haplotypes were treated as single units for association and clustering. The study combined high-throughput TCR immunosequencing, statistical association of individual TCRs with disease status, and machine learning to predict cytomegalovirus infection status. The study was designed to test whether signatures of past pathogen exposure could be identified by cataloging public T cell receptors. An earlier analysis of approximately 630 of the donors applied high-throughput TCR beta sequencing to assess whether each TCR beta V gene segment acted as functional or pseudogenic.

The cohort consisted of approximately 670 healthy bone marrow donors. At the time of sampling, all cohort members were nominally healthy, though unrecorded immune exposures were likely present. The donor tested CMV seronegative, placing the donor among the 352 seronegative members of the cohort. A peripheral blood sample was provided by each donor, and peripheral blood mononuclear cells were used for TCR beta sequencing. Genomic DNA was extracted from the blood cell samples with the Qiagen DNeasy Blood Extraction Kit. On the study overall, not on this receptor specifically: A further reported finding was that TCR beta sequences accurately predicted the HLA-A and HLA-B alleles for most subjects in the first cohort. Most CMV-associated TCR beta chains appeared to be HLA-restricted in a later analysis, and the HLA associations seemed to be driven largely by CMV exposure. The study listed 150 to 200 TCR beta chains as associated with cytomegalovirus. Strong co-occurrence of HLA alleles, especially DR and DQ, made assigning TCR associations to individual alleles difficult. The sequencing pipeline was judged likely to have produced a cluster of highly shared sequence variants as a technical artifact. An association between a missense DCLRE1C variant and V-gene and J-gene trimming of TCR beta chains was found in a later genetic analysis and replicated in an independent cohort. In this cohort, only TCR beta chains were sequenced, and detectable features were limited by the absence of alpha or paired-chain data. Compared with equally common non-associated chains, HLA-associated TCR beta chains in a later analysis were more clonally expanded and had lower generation probabilities. In a later genetic analysis, fewer N-insertions in productive TCRs were reported among donors in an Asian-associated ancestry cluster than the roughly 700-donor mean. A later analysis found that TCR association rates varied across HLA loci, with DRB1 alleles showing the most associated TCRs and HLA-C alleles the fewest. Presence/absence analyses assumed roughly uniform sequencing depth across donors, an assumption that may not hold. Several of the top co-occurrence clusters appeared to be linked to parvovirus B19, influenza, CMV and Epstein-Barr virus, according to a later analysis. The classifier was reported to diagnose cytomegalovirus status with high specificity and sensitivity in both the original and validation cohorts. Because some donors lacked HLA typing at each locus, the association tests relied only on the typed subset. For the cohort, immune exposure information was limited to CMV serostatus. Because counts were too low, seventeen rarely observed V segments, including chromosome 9 orphons, were excluded from the earlier analysis of some 540 of the donors. In vitro tests confirmed that three of the cytomegalovirus-associated TCR beta chains recognize cytomegalovirus antigens. At a false discovery rate of 0.05, a later analysis linked 16,000 or so TCR beta sequences to specific HLA alleles. An earlier analysis of approximately 570 of the donors showed that most TCR beta V segments appeared in productive rearrangements either about 87% or about 30% of the time, which broadly matched IMGT annotations. The authors suggested that the approach could potentially be extended to other disease states and immunological phenotypes. Linkage disequilibrium might explain the correlated functional status among segregating V segments, but an unknown experimental factor could not be excluded. Most TCR sequences were seen in very few donors, while some public TCRs were found in many individuals.

Sequenced input: PBMCs. This receptor was identified in a man aged 35 to 55 in good health and CMV-seronegative.

The CDR3 region has the sequence CASSEGLATTDTQYF. The DNA sequence is given as TGTGCCAGCAGTGAGGGGCTAGCGACCACAGATACGCAGTATTTT. The rearranged segments are TRBV2 and TRBJ2-3, and the D gene may be TRBD2, 6 bases matching. The CDR3 measures 15 amino acids from cysteine to phenylalanine. Only CDR3 DNA remains: 45 bases, in frame from the first base. V is shortened by 3 bases, J by 2 bases, and the region joining them spans 12 bases. Via the germline V gene, CDR1 is SNHLY and CDR2 FYNNEI.